These 17 T cell receptor beta chains were all obtained from the same sample, sequenced in a study of cytomegalovirus exposure and HLA in healthy donors. PCR primers comprised 60 Vbeta and 13 Jbeta primers. Using immunoSEQ multiplex PCR, the repertoire was profiled, and TCRdb retains in-frame clones only, with some absent. The sample consists of 180,000 or so clones, 82% of them appearing once. Input material: PBMCs. These receptors all come from a boy aged 2-9 years in good health and CMV-seronegative.

The CDR3 region is CASSSADRQNTEAFF. DNA for the CDR3: TGTGCCAGCAGCTCCGCGGACAGGCAGAACACTGAAGCTTTCTTT. This chain connects TRBV7-8 to TRBJ1-1; the match to TRBD1 covers 7 bases. The length of the CDR3 is 15 residues. Germline CDR1 is SGHVS and CDR2 is FQNEAQ. V lost 4 bases and J lost 1; bases outside the gene matches: 6. Combining the CDR3 with reference TRBV7-8 and TRBJ1-1 gives the whole variable domain GAGVSQSPRYKVAKRGQDVALRCDPISGHVSLFWYQQALGQGPEFLTYFQNEAQLDKSGLPSDRFFAERPEGSVSTLKIQRTQQEDSAVYLCASSSADRQNTEAFFGQGTRLTVV.

The gene calls are TRBV30 and TRBJ2-5; D not certain. The CDR3 loop spans 14 amino acids. V lost 2 bases to trimming and J lost 2 bases, with 12 bases between them. CDR1 and CDR2 from the germline V gene are GTSNPN and SVGIG (reference sequence). The CDR3 coding sequence is TGTGCCTGGAGTTTTTCATCAAATCAAGAGACCCAGTACTTC. It specifies CAWSFSSNQETQYF.

This chain uses TRBV28 with TRBJ2-7, with D possibly matching TRBD1 (6 bases). This CDR3 contains 13 residues. Between the trimmed V and J ends, which lost 6 bases and 2 bases, there was a span of 11 bases. Germline CDR1 reads MDHEN; CDR2 reads SYDVKM. Here the CDR3 DNA reads TGTGCCAGCAGGGGGGCTGATACCTACGAGCAGTACTTC. As protein: CASRGADTYEQYF. Looking up the rest from reference TRBV28 and TRBJ2-7 gives the full variable domain: DVKVTQSSRYLVKRTGEKVFLECVQDMDHENMFWYRQDPGLGLRLIYFSYDVKMKEKGDIPEGYSVSREKKERFSLILESASTNQTSMYLCASRGADTYEQYFGPGTRLTVT.

The V call is TRBV5-8, the J call TRBJ2-3; 11 positions match TRBD2. This CDR3 has 17 residues. Germline V gives CDR1 SGHTS, CDR2 YDEGEE. Trimming removed 0 bases from V and 2 bases from J; junction bases left unmatched: 5. DNA for the CDR3: TGTGCCAGCAGCTTGGATCCTAGCGGGGGGTTCACAGATACGCAGTATTTT. It yields the protein CASSLDPSGGFTDTQYF.

This clone turned up a few times. The rearrangement links TRBV6-5 to TRBJ1-2, with no clear D. The CDR3 covers 13 residues. V was clipped by 2 bases and J by 5 bases, with 9 bases between them. Germline CDR1 MNHEY, CDR2 SVGAGI. As DNA, the CDR3 is TGTGCCAGCAGTTACAGGAGGTTATATGGCTACACCTTC. It yields the protein CASSYRRLYGYTF.

The chain links TRBV5-6 to TRBJ2-3, with 7 bases that match TRBD1. V gave up 0 bases and J gave up 2 bases; unmatched junction bases: 6. The CDR3 loop spans 16 amino acids. CDR1 is SGHDT and CDR2 is YYEEEE in the germline V gene. This chain's CDR3 is CASSLGTGGPTDTQYF. The CDR3 DNA reads as TGTGCCAGCAGCTTGGGGACAGGTGGGCCCACAGATACGCAGTATTTT.

The chain joins TRBV7-2 to TRBJ2-7; 10 bases fit TRBD2. The germline V gene encodes CDR1 SGHTA and CDR2 FQGNSA. V trimming: 3 bases; J trimming: 4 bases; junction bases outside the gene matches: 0. The length of the CDR3 is 13 residues. For the CDR3, the DNA is TGTGCCAGCAGCTTTAGCGGGGGGTACGAGCAGTACTTC. This codes for CASSFSGGYEQYF. Variable domain in full (rest from reference TRBV7-2 and TRBJ2-7): GAGVSQSPSNKVTEKGKDVELRCDPISGHTALYWYRQSLGQGLEFLIYFQGNSAPDKSGLPSDRFSAERTGGSVSTLTIQRTQQEDSAVYLCASSFSGGYEQYFGPGTRLTVT.

The V gene is TRBV2, the J gene TRBJ2-7; 12 bases agree with TRBD2. The CDR3 loop spans 16 amino acids. The V gene end was trimmed by 7 bases and the J gene end by 4 bases; junction bases not matched to a gene: 11. The germline V gene encodes CDR1 SNHLY and CDR2 FYNNEI. CDR3 protein: CASTARRTSGNYEQYF. Here the CDR3 DNA reads TGTGCCAGCACCGCACGCCGGACTAGCGGGAATTACGAGCAGTACTTC.

The chain uses TRBV19 and TRBJ2-1, with D tentatively TRBD2 (6 bases). Germline-derived CDR1 and CDR2 are LNHDA and SQIVND (reference sequence). Trimming took off 4 bases at V and 3 bases at J, with 7 bases between the two ends. The CDR3 loop spans 13 amino acids. The CDR3 loop reads CASSTSVYNEQFF. DNA of the CDR3: TGTGCCAGTAGTACTAGCGTCTACAATGAGCAGTTCTTC.

The rearrangement links TRBV7-3 to TRBJ2-1; possibly TRBD2 for D (6 bases). Germline CDR1 is SGHTA and CDR2 is FQGTGA. Trimming took off 4 bases at V and 11 bases at J, with 15 bases between the two ends. The CDR3 has 13 residues. DNA for the CDR3: TGTGCCAGCAGCTCGGATGCGGGGAGGCAGCAGTTCTTC. Translated: CASSSDAGRQQFF.

The chain employs TRBV19 and TRBJ2-5, with 9 bases aligning to TRBD2. This CDR3 has 15 amino acids. Germline assignment: CDR1 LNHDA and CDR2 SQIVND (reference sequence). V was pared by 3 bases and J by 3 bases, with 5 bases of the junction left unmatched. The DNA for the CDR3 is TGTGCCAGTAGTATGGTCCTAGCGGGGAAAGAGACCCAGTACTTC. This gives the protein CASSMVLAGKETQYF. The whole variable domain, filled in from reference TRBV19 and TRBJ2-5, reads DGGITQSPKYLFRKEGQNVTLSCEQNLNHDAMYWYRQDPGQGLRLIYYSQIVNDFQKGDIAEGYSVSREKKESFPLTVTSAQKNPTAFYLCASSMVLAGKETQYFGPGTRLLVL.

The chain employs TRBV9 and TRBJ2-1; TRBD2 matches 11 bases. The CDR3 runs 15 residues. V lost 4 bases and J lost 4; bases outside the gene matches: 4. Germline V gene lookup returns CDR1 SGDLS and CDR2 YYNGEE. DNA for the CDR3: TGTGCCAGCAGCTCTAGCGGGGGGCCTTACAATGAGCAGTTCTTC. Translating gives CASSSSGGPYNEQFF.

This chain joins TRBV11-2 and TRBJ1-3; D not resolved. Looked up from germline, CDR1 is SGHAT and CDR2 is FQNNGV. This CDR3 region has 15 residues. V was pared by 5 bases and J by 2 bases, with 13 bases between. The CDR3 spells CASSPRIEPGNTIYF. The CDR3 DNA sequence: TGTGCCAGCAGCCCCCGCATCGAGCCTGGAAACACCATATATTTT.

The rearrangement links TRBV29-1 to TRBJ1-1; TRBD1 matches at 9 bases. V dropped 7 bases and J dropped 3; count of bases not matched to a gene: 6. Germline assignment: CDR1 SQVTM and CDR2 ANQGSEA. The CDR3 covers 13 residues. The CDR3 bases are TGCAGCGCTGGACAGGGGAGGGACACTGAAGCTTTCTTT. Translated, it gives CSAGQGRDTEAFF.

The J gene is TRBJ2-3, the V gene TRBV29-1; D is unresolved. The CDR3 runs to 16 residues. Germline V gene sequence: CDR1 SQVTM, CDR2 ANQGSEA. V was pared by 5 bases and J by 2 bases, with 20 bases between. CDR3 amino acids: CSVPSRIYEVTDTQYF. The CDR3 DNA is TGCAGCGTTCCCTCTAGGATTTATGAGGTCACAGATACGCAGTATTTT.

V is TRBV7-2 and J is TRBJ2-5, with D hard to call. V lost 3 bases to trimming and J lost 4 bases, with 6 bases between them. The CDR3 extends over 12 amino acids. Germline-derived CDR1 and CDR2 are SGHTA and FQGNSA. The CDR3 is CASSFTGETQYF. DNA of the CDR3: TGTGCCAGCAGCTTCACGGGAGAGACCCAGTACTTC. The variable domain in full, with the rest retrieved from reference TRBV7-2 and TRBJ2-5, is GAGVSQSPSNKVTEKGKDVELRCDPISGHTALYWYRQSLGQGLEFLIYFQGNSAPDKSGLPSDRFSAERTGGSVSTLTIQRTQQEDSAVYLCASSFTGETQYFGPGTRLLVL.

The chain couples TRBV6-6 to TRBJ1-6; 9 bases map to TRBD1. CDR1 is MNHNY, CDR2 SVGAGI, per germline (reference sequence). The CDR3 runs 14 residues. With V trimmed by 6 bases and J by 8 bases, 5 bases remained unmatched. The CDR3 is CASRPGQGDSPLHF. CDR3 in DNA: TGTGCCAGCAGACCGGGACAGGGTGATTCACCCCTCCACTTT.